These T cell receptor beta chains were read from a single sample in a study of blood T cell repertoires in COVID-19. TCRdb's copy holds only in-frame clones and misses some; the assay was immunoSEQ multiplex PCR. The sample holds about 250,000 clones, 65% to 85% seen once. Sequenced: peripheral blood. The receptors come from a man aged 40-55 years with acute or convalescent COVID-19. CDR3s include the opening cysteine and the closing phenylalanine or tryptophan. D genes are given only for firm matches. The size entry is marked missing in some rows and otherwise reads once, few, many or a size class.

J gene	clone size	V gene	D gene	CDR3 DNA	CDR3 protein
TRBJ1-1	.	TRBV27	TRBD1	TGTGCCAGCAGACCCACAGGGGGCACTGAAGCTTTCTTT	CASRPTGGTEAFF
TRBJ1-2	few	TRBV19	TRBD1	TGTGCCAGTAGTATAGCTACCTATGGGACAGGGAGGACCTTC	CASSIATYGTGRTF
TRBJ2-3	.	TRBV6-5	.	TGTGCCAGCAGGGACTTCGATACGCAGTATTTT	CASRDFDTQYF
TRBJ2-6	.	TRBV19	TRBD2	TGTGCCAGTAGTATAGTGGGACTAGCGGGAGGCTCTGGGGCCAACGTCCTGACTTTC	CASSIVGLAGGSGANVLTF
TRBJ2-3	once	TRBV19	.	TGTGCCAGTAGTATACTTGGTGGTAGGCGGACTACTACTAGCACAGATACGCAGTATTTT	CASSILGGRRTTTSTDTQYF
TRBJ2-6	.	TRBV6-6	.	TGTGCCAGCAGCAGGGCTGGGGCCAACGTCCTGACTTTC	CASSRAGANVLTF
TRBJ2-1	.	TRBV15	TRBD2	TGTGCCACCAGCCCCGGGACTAACTACAATGAGCAGTTCTTC	CATSPGTNYNEQFF
TRBJ1-2	.	TRBV28	TRBD1	TGTGCCAGCATCCGACAGGGGTACTATGGCTACACCTTC	CASIRQGYYGYTF
TRBJ2-1	.	TRBV3-1/TRBV3-2	TRBD2	TGTGCCAGCAGCCGAGGGATAGCGGGAGGGGACAATGAGCAGTTCTTC	CASSRGIAGGDNEQFF
TRBJ2-1	once	TRBV14	TRBD2	TGTGCCAGCAGCCCAGAGGGGACTAGCGGGAGAAATGAGCAGTTCTTC	CASSPEGTSGRNEQFF
TRBJ2-2	.	TRBV18	.	TGTGCCAGCTCAGCCATGACAGCGAACACCGGGGAGCTGTTTTTT	CASSAMTANTGELFF
TRBJ1-2	.	TRBV18	.	TGTGCCAGCTCAGACCGGGACGGGAGAATCGGCTACACCTTC	CASSDRDGRIGYTF
TRBJ1-2	.	TRBV9	.	TGTGCCAGCAGCGTAGATAAAACAGGGAAGAACTATGGCTACACCTTC	CASSVDKTGKNYGYTF
TRBJ2-5	.	TRBV11-2	.	TGTGCCAGCAGCTTAGTCGCCCCGGCGGGGACCCAGTACTTC	CASSLVAPAGTQYF
TRBJ2-7	.	TRBV27	.	TGTGCCAGCAGACTACTGGACGAGCAGTACTTC	CASRLLDEQYF
TRBJ2-5	.	TRBV29-1	.	TGCAGCGTCCTCGGTCAGGCTGTAGAGACCCAGTACTTC	CSVLGQAVETQYF
TRBJ1-6	.	TRBV4-2	.	TGTGCCAGCAGCCAAGAAGGGCGGGAAGACTTTGTGTGGTCCTATAATTCACCCCTCCACTTT	CASSQEGREDFVWSYNSPLHF
TRBJ2-1	once	TRBV13	.	TGTGCCAGCAGCTTACACGGTGAGCAGTTCTTC	CASSLHGEQFF
TRBJ2-7	.	TRBV3-1/TRBV3-2	TRBD2	TGTGCCAGCAGCGGATCCGGGACTAGCGCCTTTTACGAGCAGTACTTC	CASSGSGTSAFYEQYF
TRBJ2-1	.	TRBV5-8	.	TGTGCCAGCAGCTTGGCGAGCGCCCCGATTTACAATGAGCAGTTCTTC	CASSLASAPIYNEQFF
TRBJ1-1	.	TRBV4-1	.	TGCGCCAGCAGCCAATCTCAGGGGAACACTGAAGCTTTCTTT	CASSQSQGNTEAFF
TRBJ2-1	.	TRBV18	TRBD2	TGTGCCAGCTCAACGTTTACTAGCGGGTACAATGAGCAGTTCTTC	CASSTFTSGYNEQFF
TRBJ2-3	once	TRBV7-3	TRBD2	TGTGCCAGCAGCCGGGACTACACAGATACGCAGTATTTT	CASSRDYTDTQYF
TRBJ2-1	.	TRBV24-1	TRBD1	TGTGCCACCAGTGATTCTCTGGGACAGGGAGACAATGAGCAGTTCTTC	CATSDSLGQGDNEQFF
TRBJ1-2	.	TRBV30	.	TGTGGTGCAGGGGTAGTGGTAGGCTATGGCTACACCTTC	CGAGVVVGYGYTF
TRBJ2-1	.	TRBV18	TRBD1	TGTGCCAGCTCACTCCCGGGACAGGGGGGCGATGAGCAGTTCTTC	CASSLPGQGGDEQFF
TRBJ2-5	.	TRBV6-1	.	TGTGCCAGCAGTGAAGGCTTCGCGCAAGAGACCCAGTACTTC	CASSEGFAQETQYF
TRBJ2-1	.	TRBV6-2/TRBV6-3	TRBD1	TGTGCCAGCAGTGGGGACAGCAACAATGAGCAGTTCTTC	CASSGDSNNEQFF
TRBJ1-4	.	TRBV19	.	TGTGCCAGTAGTATAACACAGTCAAATGAAAAACTGTTTTTT	CASSITQSNEKLFF
TRBJ1-2	.	TRBV18	TRBD1	TGTGCCAGCTCACTCAATGACAGGGGGACGTATGGCTACACCTTC	CASSLNDRGTYGYTF
TRBJ2-2	.	TRBV27	TRBD2	TGTGCCAGCAGTTTATGGGGAGGGGACACCGGGGAGCTGTTTTTT	CASSLWGGDTGELFF
TRBJ2-1	.	TRBV29-1	.	TGCAGCGTTGAAGATTGGGCTAGCAGCAATGAGCAGTTCTTC	CSVEDWASSNEQFF
TRBJ1-4	.	TRBV7-6	.	TGTGCCAGCTCCAGGGTAAATGAAAAACTGTTTTTT	CASSRVNEKLFF
TRBJ1-2	.	TRBV7-2	TRBD1	TGTGCCAGCAGCTTTACCGGGACAGAAGGATATGGCTACACCTTC	CASSFTGTEGYGYTF
TRBJ2-1	.	TRBV16	TRBD2	TGTGCCAGCAGCCTGCTCCCTAGCGGGAACCACGGGGAGCAGTTCTTC	CASSLLPSGNHGEQFF
TRBJ2-1	once	TRBV2	TRBD2	TGTGCCAACCAGTCGGCTCGGGTAGCGGGATTCGATGTGAATGAGCAGTTCTTC	CANQSARVAGFDVNEQFF
TRBJ2-1	.	TRBV27	TRBD1	TGTGCCAGCAGTAGTATCCGGGACAGGGTCTACAATGAGCAGTTCTTC	CASSSIRDRVYNEQFF
TRBJ1-1	.	TRBV5-1	TRBD1	TGCGCCAGCAGCTTGGCACAGGGGCCTTGGCGGGGATTCTTT	CASSLAQGPWRGFF
TRBJ1-2	.	TRBV19	TRBD1	TGTGCCAGTAATACGTCCCGGGACAGTCATGGCTACACCTTC	CASNTSRDSHGYTF
TRBJ1-3	.	TRBV3-1/TRBV3-2	.	TGTGCCAGCAGCCAAGACAGCTCTGGAAACACCATATATTTT	CASSQDSSGNTIYF
TRBJ1-1	.	TRBV11-2	.	.	CASSLDRFGSGRAFF
TRBJ2-7	few	TRBV7-2	.	TGTGCCAGCAGCTCGCAGGCCGGGAGAAGCTACGAGCAGTACTTC	CASSSQAGRSYEQYF
TRBJ2-7	.	TRBV29-1	TRBD1	TGCAGCGTTGAGTGGGGACAGGGGGCCGGGGGAGAGCAGTACTTC	CSVEWGQGAGGEQYF
TRBJ2-2	.	TRBV5-1	.	TGCGCCAGCAGCTTGGTTTCGGGGAGTAGCGGGGAGCTGTTTTTT	CASSLVSGSSGELFF
TRBJ2-7	once	TRBV10-3	.	TGTGCCATCAGTGCGTATCAGGGGAGCTCCTACGAGCAGTACTTC	CAISAYQGSSYEQYF